This T cell receptor beta chain was captured in a study of blood T cell repertoires in COVID-19. Study overall: In each case, the material was cDNA or gDNA derived from T cells, B-cell-depleted T cells, or PBMCs.

Generated by immunoSEQ multiplex PCR, the TCRdb table keeps only in-frame clones and is missing some. The sample holds approximately 490,000 clones, around 90% seen once. CDR3 length: 18 amino acids. The ends lost 4 bases at V and 0 bases at J; junction bases unmatched: 15. Germline V gene data show CDR1 as SQVTM and CDR2 as ANQGSEA. This TCR was sampled from a woman younger than 35 who had recovered from COVID-19. V usage is TRBV29-1 and J usage is TRBJ1-1, with TRBD1 identical over 9 bases. Source material: PBMCs or T cells enriched from blood (not recorded which). CDR3 coding DNA: TGCAGCGTTGGGGGTCCAGGACAGGGGTCATACATGAACACTGAAGCTTTCTTT. Translation: CSVGGPGQGSYMNTEAFF.